This T cell receptor beta chain was documented in a study of blood T cell repertoires in COVID-19. Study information: PBMCs, B-cell-depleted T cells, or T cells were the source of the cDNA or gDNA that made up the material.

This clone was counted a single time. The length of the CDR3 is 15 residues. J was trimmed by 4 bases and V by 6 bases; bases with no gene match: 8. Germline V gene sequence: CDR1 MNHEY, CDR2 SMNVEV (reference sequence). Methods used by the authors: Estimates of nucleated cell counts were drawn from the amplification of reference gene primers. Profiled with immunoSEQ multiplex PCR; TCRdb holds only in-frame clones, not every one. D and trimming come from the DNA, and the V and J calls and clone size come from that table. The repertoire includes fewer than 55,000 clones, about four fifths of them detected once, and about 1.6% sits in the top ten.

The V gene is TRBV27, the J gene TRBJ2-2; 7 nucleotides match TRBD1. The specimen sequenced was peripheral blood. The clonotype was recovered from a middle-aged man with acute or convalescent COVID-19. This chain's CDR3 is CASRTHRGSTGELFF. For the CDR3, the DNA is TGTGCCAGCAGAACCCACAGGGGAAGCACCGGGGAGCTGTTTTTT.